This T cell receptor beta chain was documented in a study of OX40 agonist ivuxolimab in advanced cancers. Study summary: Three patients, one with hepatocellular carcinoma and two with cutaneous melanoma, achieved partial responses. The study's findings and limits: Some patients without response likewise showed low normalized clonal expansion. It was not determined which antigens were specifically recognized by the peripheral T cells that had undergone clonal expansion.

The CDR3 sequence is 19 residues long. The ends were cut back, 4 bases at V and 1 base at J, with 24 bases in the middle. Germline CDR1 reads MGHRA; CDR2 reads YSYEKL. To note about this clone: Its target is not known.

Sequencing used immunoSEQ multiplex PCR; TCRdb keeps in-frame clones, though not all of them. The profile shows roughly 20,000 clones, around 74% of them singletons. The rearrangement uses TRBV4-1 and TRBJ2-3, with D unclear. This sequence originates from an adult with an advanced solid tumor such as melanoma, head and neck, liver or kidney cancer. The source material was CD4+ or CD8+ T cells sorted from blood, sampled in a trial of the OX40 agonist ivuxolimab. The CDR3 DNA is TGCGCCAGCAGCCCCTCCGGGCCCTACTCCGCGGACGGCACAGATACGCAGTATTTT. It codes for CASSPSGPYSADGTDTQYF.